This T cell receptor beta chain is drawn from a study of human T cells and chemical hapten exposure. This clonotype was counted ten times or more. V lost 5 bases and J lost 5, with 21 bases in between. Per the germline V gene, CDR1 is SGHTA and CDR2 is FQGNSA. The CDR3 contains 16 residues. Each CDR3 protein gets one entry after TCRdb re-called the RACE reads with MiXCR. The data contain about 30,000 distinct CDR3 sequences, about a tenth of them singletons. Specified time point: pre-sensitization, week 0. Documented treatment: therapeutic diphenylcyclopropenone sensitization with weekly scalp DPC. Unfractionated whole blood yielded total RNA.

The chain is built from TRBV7-2 and TRBJ2-5, with D maybe TRBD2 (5 bases). The specimen comprised whole blood, sampled in connection with sensitization to the hapten diphenylcyclopropenone (DPC). The receptor comes from a man aged 50 to 59 with alopecia areata. Some clones in this sample may be carry-over from other donors' samples. CDR3 loop: CASSPRLASWVETQYF. The DNA of the CDR3 is TGTGCCAGCAGCCCGAGGTTGGCTAGCTGGGTGGAGACCCAGTACTTC.